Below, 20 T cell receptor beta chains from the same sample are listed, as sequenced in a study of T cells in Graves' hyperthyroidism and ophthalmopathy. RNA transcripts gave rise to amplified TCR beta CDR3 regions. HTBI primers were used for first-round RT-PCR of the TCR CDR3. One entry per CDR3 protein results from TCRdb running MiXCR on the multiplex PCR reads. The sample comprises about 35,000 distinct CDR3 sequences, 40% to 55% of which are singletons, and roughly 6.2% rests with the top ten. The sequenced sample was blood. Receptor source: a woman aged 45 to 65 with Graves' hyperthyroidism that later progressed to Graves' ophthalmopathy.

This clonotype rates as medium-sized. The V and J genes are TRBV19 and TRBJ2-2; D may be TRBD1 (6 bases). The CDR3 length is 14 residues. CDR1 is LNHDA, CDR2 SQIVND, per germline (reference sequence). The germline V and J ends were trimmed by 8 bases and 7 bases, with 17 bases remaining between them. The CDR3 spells CASVMNRALGELFF. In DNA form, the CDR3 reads TGTGCCAGTGTCATGAACAGGGCGCTCGGGGAGCTGTTTTTT.

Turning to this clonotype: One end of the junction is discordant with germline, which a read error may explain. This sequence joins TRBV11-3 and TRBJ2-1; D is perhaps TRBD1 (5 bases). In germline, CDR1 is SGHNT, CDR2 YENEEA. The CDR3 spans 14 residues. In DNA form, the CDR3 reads TGTGCCAGCAGCGAAGGGGTTGGGTACACTGAGCAGTTCTTC. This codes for CASSEGVGYTEQFF.

CDR3 sequence (DNA): TGTGCCAGCAGCTTACGGGGCAGCTCCTACAATCAGCAGTATTTT. It codes for CASSLRGSSYNQQYF. The gene calls are TRBV7-6 and TRBJ2-3; the D call may be TRBD1 or TRBD2 (5 bases each). CDR1 is SGHVS, CDR2 FNYEAQ, per germline. V lost 2 bases and J lost 11, with 20 bases in between. The CDR3 loop spans 15 amino acids.

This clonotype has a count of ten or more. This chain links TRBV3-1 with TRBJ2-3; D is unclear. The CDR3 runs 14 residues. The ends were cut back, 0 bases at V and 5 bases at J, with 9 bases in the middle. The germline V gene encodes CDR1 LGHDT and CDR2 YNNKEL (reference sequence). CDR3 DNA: TGTGCCAGCAGCCAAGACAATCTGATAGATACGCAGTATTTT. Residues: CASSQDNLIDTQYF.

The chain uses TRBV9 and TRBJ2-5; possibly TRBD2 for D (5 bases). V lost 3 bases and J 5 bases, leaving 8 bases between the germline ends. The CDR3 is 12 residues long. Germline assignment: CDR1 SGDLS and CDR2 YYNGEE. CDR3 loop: CASSEAGETQYF. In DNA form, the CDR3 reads TGTGCCAGCAGCGAGGCGGGCGAGACCCAGTACTTC.

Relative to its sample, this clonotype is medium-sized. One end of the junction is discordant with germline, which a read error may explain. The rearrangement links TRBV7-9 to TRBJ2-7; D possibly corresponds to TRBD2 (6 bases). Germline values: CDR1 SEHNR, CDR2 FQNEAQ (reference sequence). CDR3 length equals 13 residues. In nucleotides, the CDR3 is TGTGCCAGCAGCCTAGCGTTATCCTACGAGCAGTACTTC. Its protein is CASSLALSYEQYF.

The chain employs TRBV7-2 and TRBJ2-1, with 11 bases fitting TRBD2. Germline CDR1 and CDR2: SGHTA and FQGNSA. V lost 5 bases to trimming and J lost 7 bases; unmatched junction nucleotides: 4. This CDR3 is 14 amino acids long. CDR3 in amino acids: CASSPSGRRNEQFF. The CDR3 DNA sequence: TGTGCCAGCAGCCCTAGCGGGAGGCGGAATGAGCAGTTCTTC.

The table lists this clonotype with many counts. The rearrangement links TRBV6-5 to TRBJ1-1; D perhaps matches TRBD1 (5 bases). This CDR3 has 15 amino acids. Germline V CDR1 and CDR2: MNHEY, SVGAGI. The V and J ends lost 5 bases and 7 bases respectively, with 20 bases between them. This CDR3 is CASSPVDNRLGEAFF. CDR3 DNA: TGTGCCAGCAGTCCAGTGGACAACCGCCTGGGTGAAGCTTTCTTT.

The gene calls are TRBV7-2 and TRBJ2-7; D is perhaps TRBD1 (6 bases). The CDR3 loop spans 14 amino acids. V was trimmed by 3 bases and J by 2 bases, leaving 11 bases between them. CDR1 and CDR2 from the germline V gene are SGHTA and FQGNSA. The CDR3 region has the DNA TGTGCCAGCAGCTTTCAGGGGAGCACCTACGAGCAGTACGTC. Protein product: CASSFQGSTYEQYV.

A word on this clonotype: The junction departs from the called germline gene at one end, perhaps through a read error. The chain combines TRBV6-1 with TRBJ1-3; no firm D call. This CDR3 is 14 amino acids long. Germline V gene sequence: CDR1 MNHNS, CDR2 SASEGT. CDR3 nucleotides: TGCACCAGCAGTGAACTTTGGTCTGGAAACACCATATATTTT. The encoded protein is CTSSELWSGNTIYF.

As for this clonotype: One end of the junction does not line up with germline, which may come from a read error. The CDR3 DNA sequence: TGTGCCGGCAGTTTTACTAGCGGGAGTCCCGGGGAGCTGTTTTTT. Its translation: CAGSFTSGSPGELFF. This chain connects TRBV7-3 to TRBJ2-2, with 11 bases that match TRBD2. The CDR3 sequence is 15 residues long. Germline V gene data show CDR1 as SGHTA and CDR2 as FQGTGA. The full variable domain, in which reference TRBV7-3 and TRBJ2-2 provide the parts outside the CDR3, is GAGVSQTPSNKVTEKGKYVELRCDPISGHTALYWYRQSLGQGPEFLIYFQGTGAADDSGLPNDRFFAVRPEGSVSTLKIQRTERGDSAVYLCAGSFTSGSPGELFFGEGSRLTVL.

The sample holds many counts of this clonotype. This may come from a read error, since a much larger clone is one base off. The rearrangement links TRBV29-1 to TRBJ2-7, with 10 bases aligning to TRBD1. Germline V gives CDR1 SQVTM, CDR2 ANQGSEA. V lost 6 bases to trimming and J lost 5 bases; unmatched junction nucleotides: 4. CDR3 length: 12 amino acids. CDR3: CSVGTGVDEQYF. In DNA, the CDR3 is TGCAGCGTCGGGACAGGGGTGGACGAGCAGTACTTC.

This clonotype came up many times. CDR3 nucleotide sequence: TGCGCCAGCAGCTTGGCCGTATCCGGAAACATTCAGTACTTC. Translating it yields CASSLAVSGNIQYF. The rearrangement uses TRBV5-1 and TRBJ2-4; D is ambiguous. V was clipped by 0 bases and J by 6 bases, with 10 bases between them. The CDR3 has 14 amino acids. Looked up from germline, CDR1 is SGHRS and CDR2 is YFSETQ.

Here the CDR3 reads CASSPEGQGYEQYF. DNA for the CDR3: TGCGCCAGCAGCCCCGAGGGACAGGGGTACGAGCAGTACTTC. This chain connects TRBV4-1 to TRBJ2-7, with TRBD1 matching over 10 bases. In germline, CDR1 is MGHRA, CDR2 YSYEKL. Trimming removed 4 bases from V and 4 bases from J; junction bases left unmatched: 4. CDR3 length: 14 residues.

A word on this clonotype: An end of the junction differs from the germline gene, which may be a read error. The CDR3 loop is CAWRGTGNQQFF. CDR3 coding DNA: TGTGCCTGGAGAGGGACAGGCAATCAGCAGTTCTTC. The rearrangement uses TRBV30 and TRBJ2-1; 8 bases line up with TRBD1. This CDR3 region has 12 residues. The germline CDR1 and CDR2 sequences are GTSNPN and SVGIG (reference sequence).

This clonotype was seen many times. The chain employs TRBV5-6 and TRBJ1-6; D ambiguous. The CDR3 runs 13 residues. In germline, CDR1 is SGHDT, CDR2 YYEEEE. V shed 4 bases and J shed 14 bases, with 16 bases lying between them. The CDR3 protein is CASSPNHTKSLHF. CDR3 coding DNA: TGTGCCAGCAGCCCGAACCACACAAAGTCCCTCCACTTT.

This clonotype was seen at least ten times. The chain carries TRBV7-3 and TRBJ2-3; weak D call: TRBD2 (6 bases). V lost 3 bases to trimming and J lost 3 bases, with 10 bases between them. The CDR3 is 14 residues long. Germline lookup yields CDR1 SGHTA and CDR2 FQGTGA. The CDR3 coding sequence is TGTGCCAGCAGCTTGCGGGACGGAACAGATACGCAGTATTTT. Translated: CASSLRDGTDTQYF. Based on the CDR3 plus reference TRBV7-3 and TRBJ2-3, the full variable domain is GAGVSQTPSNKVTEKGKYVELRCDPISGHTALYWYRQSLGQGPEFLIYFQGTGAADDSGLPNDRFFAVRPEGSVSTLKIQRTERGDSAVYLCASSLRDGTDTQYFGPGTRLTVL.

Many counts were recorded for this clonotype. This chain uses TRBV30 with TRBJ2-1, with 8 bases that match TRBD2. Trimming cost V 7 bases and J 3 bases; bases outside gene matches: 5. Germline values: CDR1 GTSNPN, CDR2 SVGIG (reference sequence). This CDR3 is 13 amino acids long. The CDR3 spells CAFTSGVYNEQFF. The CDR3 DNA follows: TGTGCCTTCACTAGCGGCGTCTACAATGAGCAGTTCTTC.

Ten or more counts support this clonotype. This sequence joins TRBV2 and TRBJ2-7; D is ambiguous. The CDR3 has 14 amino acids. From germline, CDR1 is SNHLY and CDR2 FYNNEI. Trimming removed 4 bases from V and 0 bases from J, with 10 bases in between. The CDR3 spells CASSGRRSSYEQYF. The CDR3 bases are TGTGCCAGCAGTGGACGACGGAGCTCCTACGAGCAGTACTTC.

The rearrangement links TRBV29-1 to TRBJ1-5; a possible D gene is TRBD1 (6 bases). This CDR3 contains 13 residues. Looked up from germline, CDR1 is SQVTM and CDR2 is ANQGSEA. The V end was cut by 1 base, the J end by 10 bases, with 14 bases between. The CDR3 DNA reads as TGCAGCGTTGAAGGGCGGTTAGGGGGTCCCCAGCATTTT. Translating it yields CSVEGRLGGPQHF.